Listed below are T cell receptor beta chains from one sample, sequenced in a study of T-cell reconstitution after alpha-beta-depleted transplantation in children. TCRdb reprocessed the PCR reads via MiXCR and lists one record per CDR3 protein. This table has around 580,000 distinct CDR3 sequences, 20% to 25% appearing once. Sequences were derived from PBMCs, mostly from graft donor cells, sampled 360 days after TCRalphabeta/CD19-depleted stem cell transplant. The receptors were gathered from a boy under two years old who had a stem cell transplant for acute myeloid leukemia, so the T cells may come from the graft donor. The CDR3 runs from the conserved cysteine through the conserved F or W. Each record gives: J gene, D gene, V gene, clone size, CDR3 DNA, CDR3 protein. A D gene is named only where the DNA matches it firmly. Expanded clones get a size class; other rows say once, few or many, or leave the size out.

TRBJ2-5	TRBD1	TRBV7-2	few	TGTGCCAGCAGCTTCCCCAACACAGGGGGCGAGATGGAGACCCAGTACTTC	CASSFPNTGGEMETQYF
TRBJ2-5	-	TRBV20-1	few	TGCAGTGCTATTTCCGATGTAGGGGAGACCCAGTACTTC	CSAISDVGETQYF
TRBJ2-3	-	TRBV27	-	TGTGCCAGCAGTTTATCGAGTAGCTCAGATACGCAGTATTTT	CASSLSSSSDTQYF
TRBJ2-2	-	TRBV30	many	TGTGCCTGGAGTGTACGAGGAGGCGGGGAGCTGTTTTTT	CAWSVRGGGELFF
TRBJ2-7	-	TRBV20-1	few	TGCAGTGCTAGAAGACTAGACACCTACGAGCAGTACTTC	CSARRLDTYEQYF
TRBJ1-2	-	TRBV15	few	TGTGCCACCAGCAGAGTAAAGGAGACCGCGGGGGGCTACACCTTC	CATSRVKETAGGYTF
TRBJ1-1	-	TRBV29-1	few	TGCAGCGTTGAGGGGGCCCCTGAAGCTTTCTTT	CSVEGAPEAFF
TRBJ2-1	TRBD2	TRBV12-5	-	TGTGCTAGTGGTTTGGAAATAGCGGGCCCATACAATGAGCAGTTCTTC	CASGLEIAGPYNEQFF
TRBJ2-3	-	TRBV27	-	TGTGCCAGCAGTTTATTGGGGCACACTAGCACAGATACGCAGTATTTT	CASSLLGHTSTDTQYF
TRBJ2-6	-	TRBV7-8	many	TGTGCCAGCAGCCCCGACATGCCTGGGGCCAACGTCCTGACTTTC	CASSPDMPGANVLTF
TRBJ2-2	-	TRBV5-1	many	TGCGCCAGCAGCCAAAAAGGAGGCATCGGGGAGCTGTTTTTT	CASSQKGGIGELFF
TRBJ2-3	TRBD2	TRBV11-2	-	TGTGCCAGCAGCTTAGGTAGCCCTTCTAGCGGGGGGATCCAGGAGACAGATACGCAGTATTTT	CASSLGSPSSGGIQETDTQYF
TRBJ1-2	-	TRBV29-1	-	TGCAGCGTTAGAACGGGACTAAACTATGGCTACACCTTC	CSVRTGLNYGYTF
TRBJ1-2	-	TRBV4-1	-	TGCGCCAGCAGCCAAGAATCGCAAAGGGATGGCTACACCTTC	CASSQESQRDGYTF
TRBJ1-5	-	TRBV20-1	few	TGCAGTGCCCGGTACACCGATAGCAATCAGCCCCAGCATTTT	CSARYTDSNQPQHF
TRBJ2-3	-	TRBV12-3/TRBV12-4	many	TGTGCCAGCAGTTTAATGGGCCAGAACACAGATACGCAGTATTTT	CASSLMGQNTDTQYF
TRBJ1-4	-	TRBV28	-	TGTGCCAGCAGCTCTGGGGTCCTCAATGAAAAACTGTTTTTT	CASSSGVLNEKLFF
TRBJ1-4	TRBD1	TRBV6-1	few	TGTGCCAGCAGTCCTACAGGGGGACAAGAAAAACTGTTTTTT	CASSPTGGQEKLFF
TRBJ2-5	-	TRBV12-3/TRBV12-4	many	TGTGCCAGCAGTCGGAAGGGGCAGGGACAAGAGACCCAGTACTTC	CASSRKGQGQETQYF
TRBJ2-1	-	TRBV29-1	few	TGCAGCGCCTGCTGGCAGGCGTACAATGAGCAGTTCTTC	CSACWQAYNEQFF
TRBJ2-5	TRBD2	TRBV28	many	TGTGCCAGCAGTCTCCAACTAGCGGGGTTAGAGACCCAGTACTTC	CASSLQLAGLETQYF
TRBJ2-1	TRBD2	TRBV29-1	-	TGCAGCGTTGATGGGGGGGGTCCACCTTACTCCTACAATGAGCAGTTCTTC	CSVDGGGPPYSYNEQFF
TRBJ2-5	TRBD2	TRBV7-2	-	TGTGCCAACAGCTTAGCATCGGGGGGAGAGACCCAGTACTTC	CANSLASGGETQYF
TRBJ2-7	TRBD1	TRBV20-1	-	TGCAGTGTCCGGGACAGGAGCTCCTACGAGCAGTACTTC	CSVRDRSSYEQYF
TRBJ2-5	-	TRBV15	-	TGTGCCACCAGCAGAGCTCCGGCAGGGACCCAAGAGACCCAGTACTTC	CATSRAPAGTQETQYF
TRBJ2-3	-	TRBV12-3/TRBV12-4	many	TGTGCCAGCAGTCTGGGGGTGGATACGCAGTATTTT	CASSLGVDTQYF
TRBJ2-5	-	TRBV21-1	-	TGTGCCAGCAGCATGACAGAACTACAAGAGACCCAGTACTTC	CASSMTELQETQYF
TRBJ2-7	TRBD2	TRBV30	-	TGTGCCTGGAGTCGGACTAGCGAGCACGAGCAGTACTTC	CAWSRTSEHEQYF
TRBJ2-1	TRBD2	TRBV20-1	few	TGCAGTGCTGTAGGACTAGCGGGGGCGACCTCCTACAATGAGCAGTTCTTC	CSAVGLAGATSYNEQFF
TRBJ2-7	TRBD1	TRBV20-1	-	TGCAGTGCTAGAGAGGGGACAGGGGGCTCCTACGAGCAGTACTTC	CSAREGTGGSYEQYF
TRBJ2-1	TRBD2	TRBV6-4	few	TGTGCCAGCAGTGCGATGGCTAGCGGAAACAATGAGCAGTTCTTC	CASSAMASGNNEQFF
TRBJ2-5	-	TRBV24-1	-	TGTGCCACCAGTGGAAGTGGAGCGGAAGAGACCCAGTACTTC	CATSGSGAEETQYF
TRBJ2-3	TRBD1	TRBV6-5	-	TGTGCCAGCAGCTTACAGGGGCGAAGCACAGATACGCAGTATTTT	CASSLQGRSTDTQYF
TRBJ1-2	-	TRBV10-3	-	TGTGCCATCAGTGAGTCGGAACAGGGAGCTTCATATGGCTACACCTTC	CAISESEQGASYGYTF
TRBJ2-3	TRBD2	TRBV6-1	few	TGTGCCAGCAGCTCTCCTAATAGCGGGGGGGCCATAGATACGCAGTATTTT	CASSSPNSGGAIDTQYF
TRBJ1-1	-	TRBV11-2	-	TGTGCCAGCAGCGCCCAGGGGATGAACACTGAAGCTTTCTTT	CASSAQGMNTEAFF
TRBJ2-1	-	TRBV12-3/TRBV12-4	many	TGTGCCAGCAGCCCGGACAGATACAATGAGCAGTTCTTC	CASSPDRYNEQFF
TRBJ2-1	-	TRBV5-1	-	TGCGCCAGCAGCATGGGTGAAGTCGCAGGGCAGTTCTTC	CASSMGEVAGQFF
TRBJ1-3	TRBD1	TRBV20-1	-	TGCAGTGCGCGGTCGGGACAGATCAACTCTGGAAACACCATATATTTT	CSARSGQINSGNTIYF
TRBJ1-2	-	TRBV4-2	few	TGTGCCAGCAGCCGAGACGGGCAGCGTAGCTATGGCTACACCTTC	CASSRDGQRSYGYTF
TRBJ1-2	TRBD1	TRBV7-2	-	TGTGCCAGCAGCTTAGCACCGGGACAGGGGAACTATGGCTACACCTTC	CASSLAPGQGNYGYTF
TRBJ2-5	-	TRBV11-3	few	TGTGCCAGCAGCTTAGGGTCAGCGACCCAGACCCAGTACTTC	CASSLGSATQTQYF